One and the same sample provided the 9 T cell receptor beta chains below, sequenced in a study of blood T cell repertoires in COVID-19. The repertoire was sequenced with immunoSEQ multiplex PCR; TCRdb's copy has only in-frame clones and lacks some. This table holds approximately 220,000 clones, about 85% found once. Source material: peripheral blood. These receptors came from a man between 50 and 59 years old who had recovered from COVID-19.

V usage is TRBV28 and J usage is TRBJ2-7, with 9 bases matching TRBD1. The CDR3 contains 15 residues. The junction had 12 bases not matched to a gene; V was cut back by 4 bases and J by 8 bases. The germline CDR1 and CDR2 sequences are MDHEN and SYDVKM. CDR3 residues: CASSSADRGPLKQYF. In nucleotides, the CDR3 is TGTGCCAGCAGTTCCGCGGACAGGGGTCCTCTAAAGCAGTACTTC. The full variable domain, rest sourced from reference TRBV28 and TRBJ2-7, is DVKVTQSSRYLVKRTGEKVFLECVQDMDHENMFWYRQDPGLGLRLIYFSYDVKMKEKGDIPEGYSVSREKKERFSLILESASTNQTSMYLCASSSADRGPLKQYFGPGTRLTVT.

The rearrangement uses TRBV2 and TRBJ2-7; a weak D match, TRBD2 (5 bases). Germline loops: CDR1 SNHLY, CDR2 FYNNEI. The CDR3 is 13 residues long. The V end lost 7 bases, the J end lost 6 bases, and 16 bases lay between the germline ends. The CDR3 region has the DNA TGTGCCAGCATGGTTCGTTCAGCGGCCGAGCAGTACTTC. The encoded protein is CASMVRSAAEQYF.

The chain is built from TRBV6-5 and TRBJ2-3; TRBD1 matches 7 bases. Per germline, CDR1 MNHEY and CDR2 SVGAGI. The CDR3 has 15 amino acids. Unmatched junction bases numbered 11, after V lost 6 bases and J lost 5 bases. The CDR3 nucleotides read TGTGCCAGCAGACGAAACAGGGGCAGGGGAGATACGCAGTATTTT. Translation gives CASRRNRGRGDTQYF.

This clone turned up a few times. The chain carries TRBV7-2 and TRBJ1-2; tentative D call: TRBD1 (6 bases). CDR1 SGHTA and CDR2 FQGNSA come from the germline V gene. The CDR3 spans 14 residues. V was clipped by 7 bases and J by 2 bases, with 14 bases between them. For the CDR3, the DNA is TGTGCCAGCACCCAAAGGACAGCCAACTATGGCTACACCTTC. It specifies CASTQRTANYGYTF. Supplemented by reference TRBV7-2 and TRBJ1-2, the full variable domain reads GAGVSQSPSNKVTEKGKDVELRCDPISGHTALYWYRQSLGQGLEFLIYFQGNSAPDKSGLPSDRFSAERTGGSVSTLTIQRTQQEDSAVYLCASTQRTANYGYTFGSGTRLTVV.

This clone has only one observation. This chain connects TRBV10-1 to TRBJ2-2, with D possibly matching TRBD2 (5 bases). V lost 7 bases and J 6 bases, leaving 12 bases between the germline ends. The CDR3 contains 13 residues. Germline V gene sequence: CDR1 WNHNN, CDR2 SYGVQD (reference sequence). The CDR3 sequence: CASNKERSGELFF. The CDR3 bases are TGCGCCAGCAACAAAGAGCGGTCCGGGGAGCTGTTTTTT.

The rearrangement uses TRBV7-9 and TRBJ1-1; the match to TRBD1 covers 9 bases. The V segment lost 3 bases and the J segment 3 bases; nucleotides outside the gene matches: 5. The CDR3 sequence is 15 residues long. Germline lookup yields CDR1 SEHNR and CDR2 FQNEAQ (reference sequence). This CDR3 reads CASSFGQGRDTEAFF. The CDR3 coding sequence is TGTGCCAGCAGCTTTGGACAGGGGAGGGACACTGAAGCTTTCTTT.

The chain links TRBV6-5 to TRBJ2-2; D gene unclear. Germline V gene sequence: CDR1 MNHEY, CDR2 SVGAGI. The CDR3 covers 13 residues. V was trimmed by 6 bases and J by 1 base, leaving 6 bases between them. CDR3 in amino acids: CASSPRNTGELFF. The CDR3 DNA reads as TGTGCCAGCAGCCCCAGGAACACCGGGGAGCTGTTTTTT.

The chain recombines TRBV6-5 with TRBJ1-2; D may be TRBD1 (5 bases). The ends were cut back, 5 bases at V and 3 bases at J, with 16 bases in the middle. Germline V lookup: CDR1 MNHEY, CDR2 SVGAGI. The CDR3 spans 15 residues. Written as DNA, the CDR3 is TGTGCCAGCAGTCGAATGAGCAGGGCCGACTATGGCTACACCTTC. Amino acid sequence: CASSRMSRADYGYTF.

The chain is built from TRBV28 and TRBJ1-2, with D maybe TRBD1 (6 bases). With 5 bases removed from V and 7 bases from J, the gap between germline ends came to 17 bases. The CDR3 covers 14 residues. The germline CDR1 and CDR2 sequences are MDHEN and SYDVKM. The CDR3 sequence: CASSPLGGRGGYTF. The CDR3 DNA follows: TGTGCCAGCAGTCCCCTGGGGGGGCGAGGTGGCTACACCTTC.